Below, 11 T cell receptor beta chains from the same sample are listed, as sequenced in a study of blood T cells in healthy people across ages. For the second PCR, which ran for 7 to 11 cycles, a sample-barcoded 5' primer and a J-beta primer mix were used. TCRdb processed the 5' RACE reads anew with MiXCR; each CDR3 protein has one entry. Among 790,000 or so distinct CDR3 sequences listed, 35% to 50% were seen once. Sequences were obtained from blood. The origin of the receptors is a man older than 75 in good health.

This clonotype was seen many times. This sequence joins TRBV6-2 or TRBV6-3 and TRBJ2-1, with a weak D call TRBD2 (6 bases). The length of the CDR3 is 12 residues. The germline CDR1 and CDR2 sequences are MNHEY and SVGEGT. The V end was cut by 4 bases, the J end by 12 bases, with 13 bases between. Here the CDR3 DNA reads TGTGCCAGCAGTTCCCTCGGGAGTGTGCAGTTCTTC. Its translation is CASSSLGSVQFF.

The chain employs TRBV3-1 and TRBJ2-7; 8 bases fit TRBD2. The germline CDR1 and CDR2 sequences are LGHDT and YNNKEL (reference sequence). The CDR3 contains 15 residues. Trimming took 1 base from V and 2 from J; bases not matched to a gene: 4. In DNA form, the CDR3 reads TGTGCCAGCAGCCAAGCGGGACTAGGGCCCTACGAGCAGTACTTC. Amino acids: CASSQAGLGPYEQYF.

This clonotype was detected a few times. The DNA of the CDR3 is TGTGCCAGCAGCTTCGATCTTAGCGGGAGGGTCTACGAGCAGTACTTC. It specifies CASSFDLSGRVYEQYF. The chain is built from TRBV27 and TRBJ2-7, with 11 bases matching TRBD2. The CDR3 is made up of 16 amino acids. Germline CDR1 and CDR2: MNHEY and SMNVEV (reference sequence). The ends lost 6 bases at V and 3 bases at J; junction bases unmatched: 10.

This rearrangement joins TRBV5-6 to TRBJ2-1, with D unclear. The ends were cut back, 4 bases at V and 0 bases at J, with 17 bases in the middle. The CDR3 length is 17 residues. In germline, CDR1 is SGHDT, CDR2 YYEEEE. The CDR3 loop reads CASSRPSRRSSYNEQFF. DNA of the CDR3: TGTGCCAGCAGCAGACCATCCAGACGAAGCTCCTACAATGAGCAGTTCTTC.

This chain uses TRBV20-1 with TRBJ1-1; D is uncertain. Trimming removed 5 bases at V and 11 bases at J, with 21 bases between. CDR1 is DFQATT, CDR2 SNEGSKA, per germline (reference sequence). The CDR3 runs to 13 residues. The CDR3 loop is CSAGGRSTMRAFF. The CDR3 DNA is TGCAGTGCTGGTGGGCGCTCGACTATGAGGGCTTTCTTT.

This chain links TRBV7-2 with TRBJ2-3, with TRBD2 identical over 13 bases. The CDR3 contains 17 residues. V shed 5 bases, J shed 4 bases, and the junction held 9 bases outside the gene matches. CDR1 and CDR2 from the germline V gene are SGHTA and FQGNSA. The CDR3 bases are TGTGCCAGCAGCGCCCGGACTAGCGGGAGTGGGGCAGATACGCAGTATTTT. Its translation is CASSARTSGSGADTQYF. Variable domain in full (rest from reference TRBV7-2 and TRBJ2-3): GAGVSQSPSNKVTEKGKDVELRCDPISGHTALYWYRQSLGQGLEFLIYFQGNSAPDKSGLPSDRFSAERTGGSVSTLTIQRTQQEDSAVYLCASSARTSGSGADTQYFGPGTRLTVL.

DNA for the CDR3: TGTGCCAGTAGTATAGTCGGGGGGACCCAGTACTTC. Translating it yields CASSIVGGTQYF. The V call is TRBV19, the J call TRBJ2-5; maybe TRBD2 (6 bases). V was cut by 1 base and J by 7 bases, with 7 bases left in between. The length of the CDR3 is 12 residues. The germline V gene has CDR1 LNHDA and CDR2 SQIVND (reference sequence).

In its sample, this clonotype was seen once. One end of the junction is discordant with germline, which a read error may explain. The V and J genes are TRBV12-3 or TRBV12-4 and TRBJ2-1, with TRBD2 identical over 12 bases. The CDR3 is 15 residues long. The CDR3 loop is CAGSTGTSGYNEQFF. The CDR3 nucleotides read TGTGCCGGCAGTACCGGGACTAGCGGGTACAATGAGCAGTTCTTC.

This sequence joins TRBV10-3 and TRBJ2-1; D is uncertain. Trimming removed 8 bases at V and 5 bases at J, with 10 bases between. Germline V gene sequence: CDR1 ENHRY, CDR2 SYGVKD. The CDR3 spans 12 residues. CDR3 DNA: TGTGCCATCTCCCCACTAAACAATGAGCAGTTCTTC. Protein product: CAISPLNNEQFF.

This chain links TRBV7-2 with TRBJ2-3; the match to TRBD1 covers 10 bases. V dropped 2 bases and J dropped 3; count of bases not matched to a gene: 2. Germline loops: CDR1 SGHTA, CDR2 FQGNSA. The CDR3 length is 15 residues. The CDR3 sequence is CASSLRQGATDTQYF. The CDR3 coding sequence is TGTGCCAGCAGCTTACGACAGGGGGCGACAGATACGCAGTATTTT.

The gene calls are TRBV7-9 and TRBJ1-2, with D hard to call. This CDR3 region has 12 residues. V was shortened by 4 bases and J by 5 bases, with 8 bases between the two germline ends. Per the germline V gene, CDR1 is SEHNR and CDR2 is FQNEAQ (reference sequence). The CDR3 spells CASSSDPYGYTF. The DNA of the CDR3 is TGTGCCAGCAGCTCCGATCCGTATGGCTACACCTTC.